The entry that follows covers one T cell receptor (beta chain) sequence. Its antigen remains unknown. The germline gene is not matched at one end of the junction; a read error may be the cause. Roughly 0.45 to 1 ug RNA was reverse transcribed with random hexamers. The TCR beta CDR3 was amplified by immunoSEQ multiplex PCR across 54 Vbeta, 13 Jbeta. TCRdb reprocessed the immunoSEQ multiplex PCR reads via MiXCR and lists one record per CDR3 protein. The sample lists 84,000 or so distinct CDR3 sequences, about 96% seen once, with roughly 0.45% in the top ten. These data come from a study of CD8 T cells in Susac syndrome. Sequencing of TCR beta was performed on blood CD8+ T cells and on blood CD4+ T cells. Study-wide results and caveats: The total CD8+ repertoires yielded 15 to 20 Susac-specific public clones and the CD8+ TEMRA repertoires yielded four or five.

This CDR3 is built from 14 residues. From germline, CDR1 is SGHVS and CDR2 FNYEAQ. The sequenced sample was CD8+ T cells from PBMCs. The rearrangement uses TRBV7-6 and TRBJ2-1; weak D call: TRBD1 (6 bases). The TCR originated in a human donor with Susac syndrome. CDR3 sequence reads: CATSPSGAYNEQFF. The DNA for the CDR3 is TGTGCCACCAGCCCATCAGGGGCCTACAATGAGCAGTTCTTC.